This T cell receptor beta chain was identified during a study of T cell repertoires in cytomegalovirus infection (dated by TCRdb to between 2017 and 2020). About the study as a whole: Donor HLA type was relevant to the analysis, as public TCR beta signatures indicated carriage of CMV infection together with the matching HLA type.

At the junction V is shortened by 9 bases and J by 5 bases; bases outside the gene matches: 11. According to the germline V gene, CDR1 reads MNHGY and CDR2 reads SAAAGT. The CDR3 runs 15 residues from the cysteine to the phenylalanine. CDR3 DNA is the only sequence kept; it has 45 bases, read in frame from the first base. A remark on this clonotype: No antigen is known for it. Base qualities are not at hand, and no much larger clone is one base apart.

Study-wide findings and limitations: The ex vivo response was dominated by HLA-C-restricted CMV-specific TCR beta clonotypes, and the single most frequent clonotype in two of eight donors was supplied by these HLA-C-restricted clonotypes. Cumulative frequency of public TCR beta family members discriminated carriers of CMV infection plus the relevant HLA type in this cohort and an independent 352-donor cohort.

Instrument on record: Illumina HiSeq 1500. The public reads were reprocessed in TCRdb via fastp at Q25 and MiXCR, keeping in-frame beta chains. Rows matching on CDR3 protein sequence are summarized as one entry with the most common DNA and genes. Counted in this sample were roughly 150,000 distinct CDR3 sequences; roughly 17% of them appeared once. The top ten hold under 20% of the sample. This receptor was identified in a human donor in good health (CMV status not recorded). Some clones in this sample may be carry-over from other donors' samples. Recombination linked TRBV6-8 to TRBJ2-5, and TRBD1 matches 11 of the central bases. The sample comprised CD8+ T cells from PBMCs. The CDR3 reads as follows: CASSRGTGGFETQYF. The nucleotide sequence is TGTGCCAGTAGTCGGGGGACAGGGGGATTTGAGACCCAGTACTTC.